The rows below give T cell receptor beta chains drawn from one sample of a study of tumor-infiltrating lymphocytes in primary liver carcinoma. TCRdb fed the multiplex PCR reads into MiXCR, producing one record per CDR3 protein. The repertoire includes under 200,000 distinct CDR3 sequences, about 82% of them detected once, and 15% to 20% sits in the top ten. Sequencing used tumor tissue from primary liver carcinoma. The receptors derive from a middle-aged man with primary liver carcinoma and hepatitis B virus infection. Each CDR3 is given with its conserved first and last residue. The order of the fields is clone size, D gene, V gene, J gene, CDR3 DNA, CDR3 protein. The D gene is left open where the match is weak. Some rows have no size entry. The others give once, few or many, or a class for an expanded clone.

-	-	TRBV19	TRBJ2-1	TGTGCCAGTAGTCTGGCCGACTCGGCGGGGCATGAGCAGTTATTC	CASSLADSAGHEQLF
-	-	TRBV30	TRBJ1-1	TGTGCGTGGGAAAGGTCAACGACCTTAGGGATTAACACTGAAGATTTCTTC	CAWERSTTLGINTEDFF
-	-	TRBV6-1	TRBJ2-7	TGTGCCGGCAGTGAGGATCCAGGGGGGGGCTCCTACGAACAGTACTTC	CAGSEDPGGGSYEQYF
-	-	TRBV11-2	TRBJ2-1	TGTGCCAGCAGCCAGAATAGCAGGAGCAACAATGAGCAATTCTTC	CASSQNSRSNNEQFF
once	TRBD2	TRBV29-1	TRBJ2-7	TGCAGCGTCGGGACTAGCTGGAGGTCAGGGGAGCAGTACTTC	CSVGTSWRSGEQYF
-	TRBD1	TRBV29-1	TRBJ2-5	TGCAGCGCTGAAGCGTACAGGGGGCGAGCAGAGACCCGGTACTTC	CSAEAYRGRAETRYF
-	TRBD1	TRBV19	TRBJ1-1	TGTGCCAGTAGTAAGGTGCAGGGGGCGGCTGAAGCTTTCTTT	CASSKVQGAAEAFF
-	TRBD2	TRBV5-1	TRBJ2-1	TGCACCAGCAGCTCCTCCTCCGGACTAGCGTCCCACAATGAGCAGTTCTTC	CTSSSSSGLASHNEQFF
-	TRBD2	TRBV11-2	TRBJ2-5	TGTGCCAGCAGCCAAGTACGGGTGGCGGGGGAGATCCAGTACTTC	CASSQVRVAGEIQYF
few	TRBD2	TRBV9	TRBJ2-1	TGTGCCAGCAGCGTAGAAGTGGGACTAGCGGGAGGGCCGGTCTTC	CASSVEVGLAGGPVF
-	TRBD1	TRBV6-5	TRBJ2-5	TGTGCCAGCAGCTCCCAGGGGGAGACCCAATTCTTC	CASSSQGETQFF
once	-	TRBV7-9	TRBJ2-2	TGTGCCAGCATCGGGACTGGACAGAACACCGGGGAGCTGTTTTTT	CASIGTGQNTGELFF
-	TRBD1	TRBV19	TRBJ2-1	TGTGTCAGTGCCAACGACCGGGCAGGGGGAAATGAGCAGTTCTTC	CVSANDRAGGNEQFF
-	TRBD2	TRBV4-2	TRBJ2-7	TGTGCCAGCAGCAAAGGTCTCGCTTGCGGGAGAACTTACGAGCAGTACTTC	CASSKGLACGRTYEQYF
-	-	TRBV28	TRBJ1-2	TGTGCCAGCAGTTTAAACAGCCTATATGGCTACACCTTC	CASSLNSLYGYTF
few	TRBD1	TRBV29-1	TRBJ2-5	TGCAGCATCTGGGACAGGGGTGAGACCCAGTACTTC	CSIWDRGETQYF
-	-	TRBV6-1	TRBJ2-1	TGTGCCAGCAGTGAGGAGCGACAGCGATTCAATGATCACTTCTTC	CASSEERQRFNDHFF
many	-	TRBV28	TRBJ2-2	TGTGCCAGCTTCAGTGGCACCGGGGAGCTGTTTTTT	CASFSGTGELFF
-	TRBD1	TRBV29-1	TRBJ1-1	TGTAGCGTTGCAGGGGGCTGGGGGATGAAGACTGCAGCTTTCTTT	CSVAGGWGMKTAAFF
-	-	TRBV4-3	TRBJ2-6	TGCGCCAGCATCCAAGCGGGACAGATCCGGGCCAACGTCCTGACTTTC	CASIQAGQIRANVLTF
many	-	TRBV5-1	TRBJ2-5	TGCGCCAGCAGCTTCCCCGGGCGGAACCAAGAGACCCAGTACTTC	CASSFPGRNQETQYF
medium-sized	TRBD1	TRBV6-2/TRBV6-3	TRBJ1-1	TGTGCCAGCAGTTGGACAGGGGGCAACACTGAAGCTTTCTTT	CASSWTGGNTEAFF
-	-	TRBV7-2	TRBJ2-7	TGTGCCAGCAGCTTAGATAACCGGGGGCGCGAGCAGTACTTC	CASSLDNRGREQYF
once	-	TRBV4-1	TRBJ1-5	TGCGCCAGCAGCCCCGTTGGGAGGGTTGGCATTCAGCCCCAGCGTTTT	CASSPVGRVGIQPQRF
-	-	TRBV29-1	TRBJ1-1	TGCAGCGTTTCCGCAGGGTGGGGTATGTACACTGAAGCATTCTTT	CSVSAGWGMYTEAFF
-	TRBD2	TRBV11-2	TRBJ2-7	TGTGCCAGCAACTTGAGGGAGGGGATGACTGGCGGGCTTAGCTCCTACGAGCAGTACTTC	CASNLREGMTGGLSSYEQYF
-	TRBD1	TRBV29-1	TRBJ2-5	TGCAGCGTCTGGGGGACAGGGAAGACCCAGTACTTC	CSVWGTGKTQYF
-	TRBD2	TRBV20-1	TRBJ2-1	TGCTGTGCGGTAGCGGGAACTCCCAATGAGCAGTTCTTC	CCAVAGTPNEQFF